A single T cell receptor (beta chain) is shown here with its context. Its antigen is undetermined. Trimming left V 2 bases short and J 0 bases short, with 12 bases between. In germline, CDR1 is SGHDN, CDR2 FVKESK. The CDR3 consists of 16 residues. The sample is drawn from a study of cytomegalovirus exposure and HLA in healthy donors. General study findings and limits: Whilst most TCR sequences proved rare, a subset of public TCRs occurred across many donors.

A multiplex PCR was run with 60 Vbeta primers and 13 Jbeta primers. The repertoire was sequenced with immunoSEQ multiplex PCR; TCRdb's copy has only in-frame clones and lacks some. The sample lists about 130,000 clones, 70% to 80% seen once, with roughly 0.9% in the top ten. This receptor was obtained from a woman in her sixties or seventies in good health and CMV-seronegative. The sequencing input was PBMCs. The J gene is TRBJ2-3, the V gene TRBV14; possible D gene TRBD1, 5 bases. As DNA, the CDR3 is TGTGCCAGCAGCCAACTGACAGTCTCTAGCACAGATACGCAGTATTTT. Residues: CASSQLTVSSTDTQYF.